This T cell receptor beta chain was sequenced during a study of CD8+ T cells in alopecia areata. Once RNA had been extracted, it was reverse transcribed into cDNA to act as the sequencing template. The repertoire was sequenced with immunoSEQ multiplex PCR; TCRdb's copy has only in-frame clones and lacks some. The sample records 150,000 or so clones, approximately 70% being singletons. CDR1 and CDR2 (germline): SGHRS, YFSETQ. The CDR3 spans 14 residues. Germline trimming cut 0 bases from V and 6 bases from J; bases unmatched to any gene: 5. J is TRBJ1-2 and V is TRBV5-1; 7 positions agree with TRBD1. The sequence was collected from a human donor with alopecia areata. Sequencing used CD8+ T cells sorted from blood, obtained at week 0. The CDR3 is CASSLEGTVDGYTF. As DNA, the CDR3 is TGCGCCAGCAGCTTGGAAGGGACAGTTGATGGCTACACCTTC. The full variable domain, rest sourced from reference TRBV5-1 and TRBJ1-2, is KAGVTQTPRYLIKTRGQQVTLSCSPISGHRSVSWYQQTPGQGLQFLFEYFSETQRNKGNFPGRFSGRQFSNSRSEMNVSTLELGDSALYLCASSLEGTVDGYTFGSGTRLTVV.